The next 17 T cell receptor beta chains were all read from a single sample in a study of identical twins (dated by TCRdb to 2016 to 2018). Receptor libraries were prepared by 5' RACE. TCRdb names Illumina HiSeq 2000 as the instrument used. The public reads were run again by TCRdb, first through fastp at Q25 and then through MiXCR, and only productive beta chains were kept. Here each entry gathers all rows of one CDR3 protein and keeps the most common genes and DNA. This sample comprises fewer than 350,000 distinct CDR3 sequences, 8% to 9% of them detected only once. Approximately 2% of the sample rests with the top ten. Another study also made use of these data, one on yellow fever vaccine responses in identical twins.

Sequences were obtained from memory (CD45RO+) T cells sorted from blood. Read against the paper, the sample's cell subset or site label means: CD45RO+ enriched T cells. These receptors all stem from a woman younger than 35 in good health.

This rearrangement joins TRBV9 to TRBJ2-3; TRBD2 aligns across 7 bases. V gave up 3 bases and J gave up 0 bases; unmatched junction bases: 4. The CDR3 extends over 15 amino acids. Germline CDR1 reads SGDLS; CDR2 reads YYNGEE. CDR3 coding DNA: TGTGCCAGCAGCGACAGCGGGGCTAGCACAGATACGCAGTATTTT. Its translation: CASSDSGASTDTQYF.

This clonotype was seen at least ten times. The genes are TRBV7-9 and TRBJ1-1; D perhaps matches TRBD1 (5 bases). V was shortened by 7 bases and J by 4 bases, with 7 bases between the two germline ends. Germline CDR1 and CDR2: SEHNR and FQNEAQ (reference sequence). The CDR3 loop spans 11 amino acids. The CDR3 region has the DNA TGTGCCAGCATGGGGGGCACTGAAGCTTTCTTT. Residues: CASMGGTEAFF.

The V gene is TRBV6-5, the J gene TRBJ2-5; D tentatively reads TRBD1 or TRBD2 (5 bases each). V lost 4 bases and J 9 bases, leaving 18 bases between the germline ends. Germline-derived CDR1 and CDR2 are MNHEY and SVGAGI. This CDR3 spans 14 amino acids. DNA of the CDR3: TGTGCCAGCAGTTCGGGGCCCTGGGACGGGGCCCAGTACTTC. Its protein product is CASSSGPWDGAQYF.

This chain connects TRBV11-2 to TRBJ2-1; D gene ambiguous. This CDR3 has 17 amino acids. The ends were cut back, 3 bases at V and 1 base at J, with 16 bases in the middle. Germline values: CDR1 SGHAT, CDR2 FQNNGV. The CDR3 sequence is CASSFNPLLGSYNEQFF. CDR3 nucleotide sequence: TGTGCCAGCAGCTTCAATCCCCTTCTGGGGTCCTACAATGAGCAGTTCTTC.

This clonotype was seen a few times. CDR3 sequence (DNA): TGCGCCAGCAGCCACCAAAATCAGCCCCAGCATTTT. Translation: CASSHQNQPQHF. The V and J genes are TRBV4-1 and TRBJ1-5; D is unresolved. Germline CDR1 and CDR2: MGHRA and YSYEKL. The CDR3 sequence is 12 residues long. V dropped 3 bases and J dropped 4 bases, with 4 bases sitting between them.

There are many counts of this clonotype. The chain has TRBV5-1 and TRBJ2-1; 7 bases match TRBD1. J lost 7 bases, V lost 0 bases, and 7 bases had no gene match. The germline V gene encodes CDR1 SGHRS and CDR2 YFSETQ. CDR3 size: 15 residues. CDR3 bases: TGCGCCAGCAGCTTGGAAGGGGGCGCTGGTAATGAGCAGTTCTTC. This encodes CASSLEGGAGNEQFF. The full variable domain, in which reference TRBV5-1 and TRBJ2-1 provide the parts outside the CDR3, is KAGVTQTPRYLIKTRGQQVTLSCSPISGHRSVSWYQQTPGQGLQFLFEYFSETQRNKGNFPGRFSGRQFSNSRSEMNVSTLELGDSALYLCASSLEGGAGNEQFFGPGTRLTVL.

In its sample, this clonotype was seen a few times. The V call is TRBV10-1, the J call TRBJ2-1; D gene unclear. From germline, CDR1 is WNHNN and CDR2 SYGVQD (reference sequence). This CDR3 is built from 12 residues. Trimming took off 0 bases at V and 7 bases at J, with 4 bases between the two ends. CDR3 protein: CASSESWNEQFF. The CDR3 DNA is TGCGCCAGCAGTGAGTCGTGGAATGAGCAGTTCTTC.

This clonotype was counted at least ten times. The chain uses TRBV3-1 and TRBJ2-2; D is unresolved. Trimming pared 0 bases from V and 6 bases from J, leaving 11 bases between. The length of the CDR3 is 15 residues. Germline assignment: CDR1 LGHDT and CDR2 YNNKEL (reference sequence). CDR3 region: CASSQELWVSGELFF. CDR3 in DNA: TGTGCCAGCAGCCAAGAGTTGTGGGTATCCGGGGAGCTGTTTTTT.

This clonotype has at least ten counts. The chain links TRBV9 to TRBJ2-3; D gene uncertain. There are 15 residues in the CDR3. Germline lookup yields CDR1 SGDLS and CDR2 YYNGEE. V was cut by 2 bases and J by 2 bases, with 12 bases left in between. CDR3 sequence (DNA): TGTGCCAGCAGCGTGGTGCCCCAGAACACAGATACGCAGTATTTT. Residues: CASSVVPQNTDTQYF.

This clonotype was recorded at least ten times. The chain has TRBV3-1 and TRBJ1-2, with 8 bases matching TRBD1. The CDR3 totals 15 residues. J lost 4 bases, V lost 3 bases, and 7 bases had no gene match. In germline, CDR1 is LGHDT, CDR2 YNNKEL (reference sequence). The CDR3 loop is CASSHLDRGSYGYTF. DNA of the CDR3: TGTGCCAGCAGCCACCTAGACAGGGGTAGCTATGGCTACACCTTC.

The chain employs TRBV9 and TRBJ2-3; D gene ambiguous. This CDR3 contains 16 residues. Germline V gene data show CDR1 as SGDLS and CDR2 as YYNGEE. Trimming removed 1 base at V and 0 bases at J, with 12 bases between. CDR3 region: CASSVLRSYSTDTQYF. The CDR3 nucleotides read TGTGCCAGCAGCGTACTCAGGTCTTATAGCACAGATACGCAGTATTTT. Full variable domain (missing parts from reference TRBV9 and TRBJ2-3): DSGVTQTPKHLITATGQRVTLRCSPRSGDLSVYWYQQSLDQGLQFLIQYYNGEERAKGNILERFSAQQFPDLHSELNLSSLELGDSALYFCASSVLRSYSTDTQYFGPGTRLTVL.

This clonotype was detected only a few times. The chain recombines TRBV19 with TRBJ2-7, with TRBD1 identical over 8 bases. Trimming at V came to 5 bases and at J to 2 bases, leaving 5 bases not matched to a gene. The CDR3 length is 14 residues. Germline V gene sequence: CDR1 LNHDA, CDR2 SQIVND (reference sequence). Here the CDR3 reads CASSGRGRTYEQYF. DNA of the CDR3: TGTGCCAGTAGTGGCAGGGGGCGAACCTACGAGCAGTACTTC.

This clonotype was seen many times. The J gene is TRBJ1-1, the V gene TRBV20-1, with D maybe TRBD1 (6 bases). The V and J ends lost 3 bases and 4 bases respectively, with 12 bases between them. The V gene's germline CDR1 is DFQATT and CDR2 SNEGSKA (reference sequence). The CDR3 consists of 13 residues. The CDR3 sequence: CSASLTGITEAFF. The CDR3 DNA sequence: TGCAGTGCTAGCCTCACAGGGATCACTGAAGCTTTCTTT.

This clonotype was observed a handful of times. The V and J genes are TRBV9 and TRBJ2-2; 10 nucleotides match TRBD2. The ends lost 0 bases at V and 6 bases at J; junction bases unmatched: 5. CDR1 is SGDLS, CDR2 YYNGEE, per germline. The CDR3 consists of 16 residues. CDR3 coding DNA: TGTGCCAGCAGCGTAGTTTCTAGCGGGAGCTCCGGGGAGCTGTTTTTT. Amino acids: CASSVVSSGSSGELFF.

The V and J genes are TRBV20-1 and TRBJ1-2; 7 nucleotides line up with TRBD1. The CDR3 consists of 13 residues. Germline V lookup: CDR1 DFQATT, CDR2 SNEGSKA (reference sequence). Trimming removed 5 bases from V and 8 bases from J; junction bases left unmatched: 11. CDR3 DNA: TGCAGTGCTCCGATAACAGGGGCGGCGGGCTACACCTTC. Protein sequence: CSAPITGAAGYTF.

V is TRBV15 and J is TRBJ1-5; D uncertain. The CDR3 extends over 17 amino acids. V shed 0 bases and J shed 0 bases, with 12 bases lying between them. In germline, CDR1 is LNHNV, CDR2 YYDKDF (reference sequence). The CDR3 DNA is TGTGCCACCAGCAGAGATTCACATGAACATAGCAATCAGCCCCAGCATTTT. It codes for CATSRDSHEHSNQPQHF.

V gene TRBV28 combines with J gene TRBJ2-6, with D unresolved. Trimming took off 5 bases at V and 3 bases at J, with 11 bases between the two ends. This CDR3 has 15 residues. Germline V lookup: CDR1 MDHEN, CDR2 SYDVKM. The CDR3 spells CASSPYLGGANVLTF. The DNA of the CDR3 is TGTGCCAGCAGTCCCTATCTAGGTGGGGCCAACGTCCTGACTTTC.